This T cell receptor beta chain was recorded in a study of cytomegalovirus exposure and HLA in healthy donors. Study background: Inside one of the first data releases sat around 77 million unique TCRs taken from HLA-typed donors. Among about 380 genotyped donors, about 83% fell in the Caucasian-associated ancestry cluster.

V lost 6 bases to trimming and J lost 0 bases; unmatched junction nucleotides: 3. The germline V gene encodes CDR1 MNHEY and CDR2 SVGAGI. The CDR3 covers 15 residues. PCR involved 60 Vbeta and 13 Jbeta primers. Measured with immunoSEQ multiplex PCR; TCRdb has only the in-frame clones, and not every one. The repertoire holds some 150,000 clones, under 85% seen once, with less than 2.5% in the top ten. This clone was recorded once. Antigen: not known. General study points: Three CMV-associated chains proved CMV antigen-specific in vitro. Associated with HLA alleles at 0.05 false discovery rate in a later analysis were over 15,000 TCR beta sequences.

This chain connects TRBV6-5 to TRBJ1-5; 9 nucleotides agree with TRBD1. This receptor was taken from a human donor in good health. Sequencing used PBMCs. This chain's CDR3 is CASSSGQGSNQPQHF. The CDR3, as DNA: TGTGCCAGCAGCTCGGGACAGGGTAGCAATCAGCCCCAGCATTTT.